These 12 T cell receptor beta chains were all obtained from the same sample, sequenced in a study of blood T cell repertoires in COVID-19. Method: immunoSEQ multiplex PCR; TCRdb's copy keeps in-frame clones and lacks some. The sample has 320,000 or so clones; approximately 88% are singletons. The specimen sequenced was PBMCs or T cells enriched from blood (not recorded which). Receptors originate from a man between 60 and 75 years old who had recovered from COVID-19.

The chain links TRBV29-1 to TRBJ1-1, with 8 bases aligning to TRBD1. Trimming at V came to 7 bases and at J to 5 bases, leaving 9 bases not matched to a gene. This CDR3 has 13 amino acids. Per the germline V gene, CDR1 is SQVTM and CDR2 is ANQGSEA. CDR3 sequence (DNA): TGCAGCGCATTAGGGACAGGTAGGACTGAAGCTTTCTTT. This gives the protein CSALGTGRTEAFF.

This clone came up once. The chain joins TRBV9 to TRBJ2-1; perhaps TRBD2 as D (6 bases). The CDR3 has 16 residues. V lost 0 bases and J lost 0, with 10 bases in between. Germline CDR1 reads SGDLS; CDR2 reads YYNGEE. The CDR3 nucleotides are TGTGCCAGCAGCGTAGTTGCGGGGAGCTCCTACAATGAGCAGTTCTTC. Translating gives CASSVVAGSSYNEQFF.

J is TRBJ2-2 and V is TRBV7-3; no firm D call. CDR1 SGHTA and CDR2 FQGTGA come from the germline V gene. The ends were cut back, 2 bases at V and 2 bases at J, with 15 bases in the middle. This CDR3 comprises 17 residues. CDR3: CASSLENIAGNTGELFF. The CDR3 region has the DNA TGTGCCAGCAGCTTAGAGAATATCGCAGGAAACACCGGGGAGCTGTTTTTT.

A few counts support this clone. The chain recombines TRBV25-1 with TRBJ1-2, with 10 positions matching TRBD1. Germline V gives CDR1 MGHDK, CDR2 SYGVNS. The CDR3 runs to 13 residues. The trim removed 2 bases at V and 8 bases at J, leaving 2 bases unmatched. The CDR3 is CASSEGTGVGYTF. CDR3 in DNA: TGTGCCAGCAGTGAAGGGACAGGGGTCGGCTACACCTTC.

The chain joins TRBV11-2 to TRBJ2-1; 12 nucleotides line up with TRBD2. J was trimmed by 6 bases and V by 1 base; bases with no gene match: 4. Germline-derived CDR1 and CDR2 are SGHAT and FQNNGV. This CDR3 spans 16 amino acids. The CDR3 coding sequence is TGTGCCAGCAGCTTAGGACTAGCGGGAGAATTCAATGAGCAGTTCTTC. Residues: CASSLGLAGEFNEQFF.

V is TRBV24-1 and J is TRBJ2-2; 9 bases fit TRBD1. The germline V gene has CDR1 KGHDR and CDR2 SFDVKD. Trimming took 1 base from V and 6 from J; bases not matched to a gene: 5. The CDR3 has 16 amino acids. The chain's CDR3 is CATSDLLQGASGELFF. CDR3 in DNA: TGTGCCACCAGTGATTTATTACAGGGGGCCTCCGGGGAGCTGTTTTTT.

This clone has only a few counts. This chain connects TRBV4-3 to TRBJ2-1, with a tentative D call TRBD1 (5 bases). V lost 0 bases to trimming and J lost 4 bases, with 10 bases between them. Germline V gene sequence: CDR1 LGHNA, CDR2 YSLEER. The CDR3 spans 15 residues. CDR3 residues: CASSQDGNRYNEQFF. The CDR3 region has the DNA TGCGCCAGCAGCCAAGATGGAAACAGGTACAATGAGCAGTTCTTC.

This chain uses TRBV12-3 or TRBV12-4 with TRBJ2-7; D is perhaps TRBD1 (7 bases). The V end was cut by 6 bases, the J end by 4 bases, with 13 bases between. CDR3 length equals 13 residues. CDR3 DNA: TGTGCCAGCAGACGCGGGACAGCATACGAGCAGTACTTC. It codes for CASRRGTAYEQYF.

This sequence joins TRBV28 and TRBJ1-1, with D maybe TRBD1 (5 bases). V gave up 6 bases and J gave up 4 bases, with 21 bases separating them. The CDR3 covers 16 residues. Per the germline V gene, CDR1 is MDHEN and CDR2 is SYDVKM. CDR3 residues: CASRPPLGQGSTEAFF. The DNA for the CDR3 is TGTGCCAGCAGGCCACCATTAGGCCAGGGCTCCACTGAAGCTTTCTTT.

J is TRBJ2-1 and V is TRBV19, with 10 bases fitting TRBD2. The length of the CDR3 is 15 residues. With V trimmed by 3 bases and J by 9 bases, 8 bases remained unmatched. In germline, CDR1 is LNHDA, CDR2 SQIVND (reference sequence). CDR3 region: CASSMGLAGVGEQFF. CDR3 nucleotide sequence: TGTGCCAGTAGTATGGGGCTAGCGGGAGTAGGTGAGCAGTTCTTC.

The V call is TRBV7-2, the J call TRBJ1-6; 7 nucleotides match TRBD1. Germline V lookup: CDR1 SGHTA, CDR2 FQGNSA. V was clipped by 5 bases and J by 5 bases; unmatched bases: 6. The CDR3 length is 15 residues. The CDR3 bases are TGTGCCAGCAGCCGTACCGGGACAGATAATTCACCCCTCCACTTT. This sequence encodes CASSRTGTDNSPLHF.

The rearrangement joins TRBV28 to TRBJ1-2; TRBD1 matches 9 bases. This CDR3 has 15 amino acids. Per the germline V gene, CDR1 is MDHEN and CDR2 is SYDVKM. The V segment lost 5 bases and the J segment 3 bases; nucleotides outside the gene matches: 7. The CDR3 spells CASSTRDRADYGYTF. The CDR3 nucleotides are TGTGCCAGCAGTACCCGGGACAGGGCGGACTATGGCTACACCTTC.